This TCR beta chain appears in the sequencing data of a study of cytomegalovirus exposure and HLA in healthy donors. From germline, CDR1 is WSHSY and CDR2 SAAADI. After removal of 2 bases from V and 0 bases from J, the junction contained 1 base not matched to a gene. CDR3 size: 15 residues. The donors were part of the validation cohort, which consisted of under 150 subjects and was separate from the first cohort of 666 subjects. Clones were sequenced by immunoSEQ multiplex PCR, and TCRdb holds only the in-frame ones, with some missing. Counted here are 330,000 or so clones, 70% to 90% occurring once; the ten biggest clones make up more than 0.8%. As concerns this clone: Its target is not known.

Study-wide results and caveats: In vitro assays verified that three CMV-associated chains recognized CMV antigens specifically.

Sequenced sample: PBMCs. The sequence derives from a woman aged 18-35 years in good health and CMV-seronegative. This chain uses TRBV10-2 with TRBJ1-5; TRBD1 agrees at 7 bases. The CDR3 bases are TGCGCCAGCAGTGAGGACAGGGTTAGCAATCAGCCCCAGCATTTT. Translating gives CASSEDRVSNQPQHF.